This T cell receptor (beta chain) is drawn from a study of coeliac disease. Study details: High-resolution HLA typing was lacking; TRBV7-2 bias was queried instead. Overall study findings and caveats: Largely private TRB repertoires meant most sequences were sample-unique. Lower clonality than controls marked TRB and TRG repertoires from active celiac intraepithelial and lamina propria samples.

In the case of this clone: Its target is not known.

With 1 base clipped from V and 5 bases from J, the junction kept 7 bases outside the gene matches. The CDR3 consists of 16 residues. Germline loops: CDR1 LGHNA, CDR2 YNFKEQ. Method: immunoSEQ multiplex PCR; TCRdb's copy keeps in-frame clones and lacks some. Counted here are over 1,200 clones, about 60% occurring once; the ten biggest clones make up approximately 30%. What was sequenced was intraepithelial lymphocytes from the gut. The rearrangement joins TRBV4-2 to TRBJ2-2; 7 nucleotides line up with TRBD2. The sequence came from a woman between 45 and 65 years old with celiac disease on a gluten-free diet. For the CDR3, the DNA is TGTGCCAGCAGCCAAGGAACGGGGGGTAGTACCGGGGAGCTGTTTTTT. Its protein product is CASSQGTGGSTGELFF.